These 13 T cell receptor beta chains were all obtained from the same sample, sequenced in a study of T cells in Graves' hyperthyroidism and ophthalmopathy (dated by TCRdb to the late 2010s). The library was produced with multiplex PCR. These reads were obtained on an Illumina HiSeq 2000. The TCR beta CDR3 regions were amplified from RNA transcripts. A first-round RT-PCR of the TCR CDR3 used the HTBI primer set with the Qiagen OneStep RT-PCR kit. Starting from the raw public reads, TCRdb applied fastp trimming at Q25, assembled clones with MiXCR and retained in-frame beta chains. For every CDR3 protein sequence, its rows merge into one entry that carries the most common genes and DNA. The sample table lists a few hundred thousand distinct CDR3 sequences, about 13% of them with a count of one. Approximately 35% of the sample goes to the ten largest clones. Sequencing was done on a sample of blood. All receptors come from a middle-aged woman with Graves' ophthalmopathy.

The chain links TRBV28 to TRBJ2-5, with D hard to call. The CDR3 length is 14 residues. Germline V gives CDR1 MDHEN, CDR2 SYDVKM. V was shortened by 6 bases and J by 0 bases, with 11 bases between the two germline ends. Here the CDR3 reads CASRGWSYQETQYF. The CDR3 DNA sequence: TGTGCCAGCAGGGGTTGGAGCTACCAAGAGACCCAGTACTTC.

This clonotype was counted many times. This sequence joins TRBV27 and TRBJ1-2, with D unclear. Germline CDR1 MNHEY, CDR2 SMNVEV (reference sequence). This CDR3 is 15 amino acids long. With 11 bases removed from V and 2 bases from J, the gap between germline ends came to 21 bases. CDR3 loop: CARNPTRFSNYGYTF. Here the CDR3 DNA reads TGTGCCCGCAACCCGACCAGGTTTTCAAACTATGGCTACACCTTC.

The table lists this clonotype with a few counts. Germline and junction disagree at one end, which may indicate a read error. The chain joins TRBV7-9 to TRBJ2-3, with D perhaps TRBD2 (5 bases). The CDR3 consists of 15 residues. The germline V gene encodes CDR1 SEHNR and CDR2 FQNEAQ (reference sequence). The chain's CDR3 is CAGSLSLAHTDTQYF. CDR3 DNA: TGTGCCGGCAGCTTAAGTCTAGCTCACACAGATACGCAGTATTTT.

This clonotype occurred a few times. The chain uses TRBV5-5 and TRBJ2-2; 7 bases are a match to TRBD1. The CDR3 is 16 amino acids. V lost 4 bases, J lost 4 bases, and 10 bases stayed unmatched. Germline V gene sequence: CDR1 SGHKS, CDR2 YYEKEE (reference sequence). DNA of the CDR3: TGTGCCAGCAGCGGCTTAATTGGGACAGCCACCGGGGAGCTGTTTTTT. Amino acids: CASSGLIGTATGELFF.

This clonotype was detected many times. CDR3 protein: CASSLIGAGYGYTF. DNA for the CDR3: TGTGCCAGCAGTCTCATCGGGGCAGGCTATGGCTACACCTTC. This chain links TRBV27 with TRBJ1-2, with D maybe TRBD1 (5 bases). The V gene lost 5 bases and the J gene lost 4 bases, with 14 bases spanning the gap. Germline lookup yields CDR1 MNHEY and CDR2 SMNVEV (reference sequence). The CDR3 length is 14 residues.

This clonotype turned up a few times. The chain uses TRBV18 and TRBJ2-5; D is unresolved. Germline lookup yields CDR1 KGHSH and CDR2 LQKENI. The length of the CDR3 is 13 residues. Between the trimmed V and J ends, which lost 2 bases and 5 bases, there was a span of 9 bases. CDR3 nucleotides: TGTGCCAGCTCACCAGGCAGAAGCGAGACCCAGTACTTC. Translated: CASSPGRSETQYF. Complete variable domain (other parts from reference TRBV18 and TRBJ2-5): NAGVMQNPRHLVRRRGQEARLRCSPMKGHSHVYWYRQLPEEGLKFMVYLQKENIIDESGMPKERFSAEFPKEGPSILRIQQVVRGDSAAYFCASSPGRSETQYFGPGTRLLVL.

The chain combines TRBV4-1 with TRBJ2-1; 9 bases fit TRBD1. V lost 5 bases to trimming and J lost 6 bases; unmatched junction nucleotides: 8. The CDR3 consists of 15 residues. The germline V gene has CDR1 MGHRA and CDR2 YSYEKL. The DNA of the CDR3 is TGCGCCAGCAGCTCTCGACAGGGGGGTGGCAATGAGCAGTTCTTC. This gives the protein CASSSRQGGGNEQFF.

This clonotype was recorded many times. The genes are TRBV20-1 and TRBJ2-1, with TRBD2 identical over 9 bases. Germline trimming cut 3 bases from V and 1 base from J; bases unmatched to any gene: 4. CDR3 size: 15 residues. CDR1 is DFQATT, CDR2 SNEGSKA, per germline (reference sequence). In DNA, the CDR3 is TGCAGTGCTAGCGGACTAGCGTTATCCTACAATGAGCAGTTCTTC. It translates to CSASGLALSYNEQFF.

In its sample, this clonotype was seen many times. This rearrangement joins TRBV6-1 to TRBJ2-2; 11 nucleotides align to TRBD1. Trimming removed 5 bases from V and 4 bases from J; junction bases left unmatched: 6. Per germline, CDR1 MNHNS and CDR2 SASEGT. The CDR3 covers 16 residues. In DNA, the CDR3 is TGTGCCAGCAGTATGGACAGGGGGCTTGGCACCGGGGAGCTGTTTTTT. It translates to CASSMDRGLGTGELFF.

In this sample, this clonotype turned up a few times. The V call is TRBV30, the J call TRBJ2-1; 7 bases are a match to TRBD2. The V and J ends lost 4 bases and 1 base, in that order; junction bases with no gene match: 4. This CDR3 has 14 residues. The germline gives CDR1 GTSNPN, CDR2 SVGIG (reference sequence). CDR3 protein: CAWKWGGSYNEQFF. The CDR3 DNA sequence: TGTGCCTGGAAGTGGGGAGGGTCCTACAATGAGCAGTTCTTC.

The gene calls are TRBV5-4 and TRBJ2-3, with 9 bases identical to TRBD1. The germline V gene has CDR1 SGHNT and CDR2 YYREEE (reference sequence). V shed 5 bases, J shed 3 bases, and the junction held 19 bases outside the gene matches. This CDR3 has 19 residues. For the CDR3, the DNA is TGTGCCAGCAGGGGTCTCCGAAGCCCGGGACAGGGAGGGACAGATACGCAGTATTTT. The encoded protein is CASRGLRSPGQGGTDTQYF.

This clonotype was observed a handful of times. This chain uses TRBV6-1 with TRBJ2-5, with D maybe TRBD1 (6 bases). Trimming took 11 bases from V and 2 from J, leaving 18 bases between them. Germline CDR1 and CDR2: MNHNS and SASEGT. There are 14 residues in the CDR3. The CDR3 sequence is CALNGDNLQETQYF. The CDR3, as DNA: TGTGCCCTCAATGGGGACAACCTACAAGAGACCCAGTACTTC.

This clonotype has just a few counts. J is TRBJ1-4 and V is TRBV6-4; no clear D gene. V lost 5 bases and J lost 2, with 9 bases in between. CDR3 length: 14 residues. Germline V gives CDR1 MRHNA, CDR2 SNTAGT. The CDR3 DNA reads as TGTGCCAGCAGTTGGACGGCTACTAATGAAAAACTGTTTTTT. It is translated as CASSWTATNEKLFF.